What follows are 2 T cell receptor beta chains derived from one specimen sequenced in a study of blood T cell repertoires in COVID-19. Sequencing used immunoSEQ multiplex PCR; TCRdb keeps in-frame clones, though not all of them. The sample consists of approximately 190,000 clones, around four fifths of them appearing once. Sequencing used peripheral blood. The receptors shown here come from a woman in her 70s with active or convalescent COVID-19.

The rearrangement uses TRBV29-1 and TRBJ2-1, with 16 nucleotides matching TRBD2. With 7 bases clipped from V and 3 bases from J, the junction kept 15 bases outside the gene matches. Germline V gene lookup returns CDR1 SQVTM and CDR2 ANQGSEA. The CDR3 length is 19 residues. The CDR3 protein is CSGGSAGLAGGKRYNEQFF. The CDR3 bases are TGCAGCGGAGGGTCCGCGGGACTAGCGGGAGGGAAGCGCTACAATGAGCAGTTCTTC.

V and J are TRBV12-5 and TRBJ2-1, with 9 nucleotides matching TRBD2. The CDR3 is made up of 17 amino acids. Trimming took 5 bases from V and 0 from J; bases not matched to a gene: 8. Germline CDR1 is LGHNT and CDR2 is FRNRAP. CDR3 DNA sequence: TGTGCTAGTGGTCTCCGACTAGCGGTTAGCTCCTACAATGAGCAGTTCTTC. Translation: CASGLRLAVSSYNEQFF.